This T cell receptor beta chain was recorded in a study of blood T cell repertoires in COVID-19. In the study overall: The samples span acute and convalescent COVID-19 from the United States, Italy and Spain. In each case, the material was cDNA or gDNA derived from T cells, B-cell-depleted T cells, or PBMCs.

Authors' methods: It was from reference gene primer amplification that nucleated cell counts were estimated. Method: immunoSEQ multiplex PCR; TCRdb's copy keeps in-frame clones and lacks some. V and J calls and clone size follow that table, whereas D and trimming were derived from the DNA. The sample holds fewer than 120,000 clones, roughly 85% seen once. The germline V gene encodes CDR1 LGHDT and CDR2 YNNKEL (reference sequence). Trimming removed 1 base from V and 5 bases from J; junction bases left unmatched: 7. This CDR3 spans 16 amino acids. The clonotype originates from a woman at least 80 years old with active or convalescent COVID-19. Sequenced material: peripheral blood. The V gene is TRBV3-1 (or the pseudogene TRBV3-2), the J gene TRBJ2-5, with 10 bases aligning to TRBD2. As DNA, the CDR3 is TGTGCCAGCAGCCAAGGGGCTAGCGGGAGCCATGAGACCCAGTACTTC. Amino acid sequence: CASSQGASGSHETQYF.